The 10 T cell receptor beta chains presented below share a single source sample, sequenced in a study of T cell changes during pregnancy in multiple sclerosis. The protocol was immunoSEQ multiplex PCR, while the TCRdb copy is restricted to in-frame clones and leaves out a portion. The sample lists some 37,000 clones, 91% occurring once. The sequences come from CD8+ T cells from peripheral blood mononuclear cells, collected after pregnancy. Source of these receptors: a female donor with multiple sclerosis, enrolled in a pregnancy study.

The chain joins TRBV2 to TRBJ2-1; 7 positions agree with TRBD2. CDR3 length: 12 amino acids. Trimming cost V 7 bases and J 10 bases; bases outside gene matches: 7. Germline V CDR1 and CDR2: SNHLY, FYNNEI. CDR3 protein: CASIWGGGEQFF. The CDR3 nucleotides read TGTGCCAGCATCTGGGGGGGAGGCGAGCAGTTCTTC. The full variable domain, its missing parts supplied by reference TRBV2 and TRBJ2-1, is EPEVTQTPSHQVTQMGQEVILRCVPISNHLYFYWYRQILGQKVEFLVSFYNNEISEKSEIFDDQFSVERPDGSNFTLKIRSTKLEDSAMYFCASIWGGGEQFFGPGTRLTVL.

V usage is TRBV6-6 and J usage is TRBJ1-1; D uncertain. CDR1 is MNHNY and CDR2 is SVGAGI in the germline V gene (reference sequence). Trimming pared 0 bases from V and 8 bases from J, leaving 7 bases between. The CDR3 has 12 amino acids. CDR3 coding DNA: TGTGCCAGCAGTTACTCGTTCCAAGAAGCTTTCTTT. Translation: CASSYSFQEAFF.

The chain employs TRBV28 and TRBJ2-3; TRBD2 matches at 7 bases. V shed 6 bases and J 3 bases; nucleotides not matched to a gene: 12. The germline V gene has CDR1 MDHEN and CDR2 SYDVKM. The CDR3 extends over 16 amino acids. CDR3 in amino acids: CASSHALAGDTDTQYF. The CDR3 nucleotides are TGTGCCAGCAGCCACGCCTTGGCGGGAGATACAGATACGCAGTATTTT.

The chain combines TRBV5-4 with TRBJ2-1; 8 bases agree with TRBD2. The ends lost 4 bases at V and 6 bases at J; junction bases unmatched: 6. In germline, CDR1 is SGHNT, CDR2 YYREEE (reference sequence). The CDR3 extends over 14 amino acids. The CDR3 region has the DNA TGTGCCAGCAGCGTTAGCGGGACGGGCAATGAGCAGTTCTTC. It translates to CASSVSGTGNEQFF.

This clone was picked up one time. V and J are TRBV18 and TRBJ2-1; 11 nucleotides agree with TRBD1. The CDR3 length is 14 residues. The trim removed 3 bases at V and 6 bases at J, leaving 1 base unmatched. Looked up from germline, CDR1 is KGHSH and CDR2 is LQKENI. DNA for the CDR3: TGTGCCAGCTCACCGGGACAGGGGGTCAATGAGCAGTTCTTC. The encoded protein is CASSPGQGVNEQFF.

This clone was seen more than once but under ten times. In the same sample, other DNA sequences code for this CDR3. DNA of the CDR3: TGTGCCAGCAGTGACTCAGCGGGGGGGCCAGATACGCAGTATTTT. Its translation: CASSDSAGGPDTQYF. The chain employs TRBV6-4 and TRBJ2-3; 10 nucleotides agree with TRBD2. Germline loops: CDR1 MRHNA, CDR2 SNTAGT. Trimming at V came to 0 bases and at J to 4 bases, leaving 1 base not matched to a gene. This CDR3 contains 15 residues.

The gene calls are TRBV6-1 and TRBJ2-1, with a tentative D call TRBD2 (6 bases). This CDR3 region has 18 residues. Trimming left V 2 bases short and J 0 bases short, with 17 bases between. Germline-derived CDR1 and CDR2 are MNHNS and SASEGT. In DNA, the CDR3 is TGTGCCAGCAGTGAAATTGGGGCGGGATCCAGCTCCTACAATGAGCAGTTCTTC. It translates to CASSEIGAGSSSYNEQFF.

The CDR3 protein is CASGLGRDGDTGELFF. In DNA form, the CDR3 reads TGTGCCAGCGGGCTTGGGAGGGACGGGGACACCGGGGAGCTGTTTTTT. The chain employs TRBV5-4 and TRBJ2-2; 7 bases are shared with TRBD2. With 7 bases clipped from V and 3 bases from J, the junction kept 12 bases outside the gene matches. Germline V gene data show CDR1 as SGHNT and CDR2 as YYREEE (reference sequence). The CDR3 is made up of 16 amino acids.

The chain couples TRBV5-6 to TRBJ2-3; 14 bases are shared with TRBD2. Germline V gene sequence: CDR1 SGHDT, CDR2 YYEEEE. J gave up 3 bases and V 2 bases, and 5 bases lay outside the gene matches. CDR3 size: 17 residues. The CDR3, as DNA: TGTGCCAGCAGCTTACCGGGACTAGCGGGAGTAACAGATACGCAGTATTTT. This codes for CASSLPGLAGVTDTQYF.

V usage is TRBV6-5 and J usage is TRBJ1-1; possibly TRBD1 for D (5 bases). Germline lookup yields CDR1 MNHEY and CDR2 SVGAGI. The CDR3 runs to 15 residues. The V end was cut by 0 bases, the J end by 1 base, with 9 bases between. The CDR3 coding sequence is TGTGCCAGCAGTTACTCTTGGGGCGAGAACACTGAAGCTTTCTTT. Translated, it gives CASSYSWGENTEAFF.